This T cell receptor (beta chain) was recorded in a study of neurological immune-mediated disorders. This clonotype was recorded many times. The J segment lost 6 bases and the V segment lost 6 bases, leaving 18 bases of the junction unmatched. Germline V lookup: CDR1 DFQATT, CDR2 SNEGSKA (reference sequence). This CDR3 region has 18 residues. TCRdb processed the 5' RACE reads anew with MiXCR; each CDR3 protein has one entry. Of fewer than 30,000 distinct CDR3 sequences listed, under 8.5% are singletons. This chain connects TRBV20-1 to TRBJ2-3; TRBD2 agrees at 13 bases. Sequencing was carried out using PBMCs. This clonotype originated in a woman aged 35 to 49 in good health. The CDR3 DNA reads TGCAGTGCCCGACTAGCGGGAGGACCGGACCTGCCCGCGGATACGCAGTATTTT. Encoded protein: CSARLAGGPDLPADTQYF.